This is a list of T cell receptor beta chains from one sample in a study of T cell responses to AZD1222 COVID-19 vaccine. Assay used: immunoSEQ multiplex PCR; TCRdb lists only in-frame clones, some missing. Found here are around 210,000 clones, roughly 94% of them singletons; the top ten hold about 1.5%. Specimen: peripheral blood, collected 28 days after the second dose of the MenACWY control vaccine. The receptors here all came from an adult who received the MenACWY meningococcal vaccine as a control. CDR3s include the opening cysteine and the closing phenylalanine or tryptophan. Fields, in order: V gene, D gene, J gene, CDR3 DNA, CDR3 protein. D genes are given only for firm matches.

TRBV6-5	NA	TRBJ2-7	TGTGCCAGCAGTAACACAGAGACCTCCTACGAGCAGTACTTC	CASSNTETSYEQYF
TRBV5-1	TRBD1	TRBJ1-2	TGCGCCAGCGGCTCGGACAGGCCCGTTGGCTACACCTTC	CASGSDRPVGYTF
TRBV28	NA	TRBJ1-1	TGTGCCAGCAGTTTATTAACCCGGAGTGAAGCTTTCTTT	CASSLLTRSEAFF
TRBV9	TRBD2	TRBJ2-3	TGTGCCAGCAGCAACGAGCGGGAGGGCCGGTTTGGCACAGATACGCAGTATTTT	CASSNEREGRFGTDTQYF
TRBV7-6	NA	TRBJ1-5	TGTGCCAGCAGCTTAGCCCCAAGTAGCAATCAGCCCCAGCATTTT	CASSLAPSSNQPQHF
TRBV20-1	NA	TRBJ1-1	TGCAGTGCTAGTGATTTTGACAGAGGGGTTACTGAAGCTTTCTTT	CSASDFDRGVTEAFF
TRBV6-1	TRBD1	TRBJ2-3	TGTGCCAGCAGTGACAGGGGGCCTAGCACAGATACGCAGTATTTT	CASSDRGPSTDTQYF
TRBV5-1	NA	TRBJ1-1	TGCGCCAGCAGCCCCGGGGGCAGGGTGGATACTGAAGCTTTCTTT	CASSPGGRVDTEAFF
TRBV7-7	TRBD2	TRBJ2-5	TGTGCTAGCGGGGTAGACCAAGAGACCCAGTACTTC	CASGVDQETQYF
TRBV6-5	NA	TRBJ1-2	TGTGCCAGCTGGGGATTTACTTATGGCTACACCTTC	CASWGFTYGYTF